Following are 32 T cell receptor beta chains from one sample sequenced in a study of T-cell memory formation after mild COVID-19. TCRdb re-called the 5' RACE reads through MiXCR, storing one row per CDR3 protein. The table includes under 300,000 distinct CDR3 sequences, 8% to 10% detected once. Source material: PBMCs or a T cell subset sorted from them (not recorded which). The receptors were gathered from a man younger than 30 who had mild COVID-19 (a few samples of this study predate the infection). Cell type and time point are not known.

This clonotype was seen only a few times. The DNA for the CDR3 is TGCAGTGCTAGCGGGACAGGGAGGGAGACCCAGTACTTC. It specifies CSASGTGRETQYF. The chain couples TRBV20-1 to TRBJ2-5; 9 bases line up with TRBD1. The CDR3 sequence is 13 residues long. The ends lost 3 bases at V and 5 bases at J; junction bases unmatched: 4. Germline lookup yields CDR1 DFQATT and CDR2 SNEGSKA (reference sequence).

V and J are TRBV14 and TRBJ1-2, with D possibly matching TRBD1 (6 bases). V was shortened by 0 bases and J by 7 bases, with 21 bases between the two germline ends. The CDR3 consists of 17 residues. Germline V gene sequence: CDR1 SGHDN, CDR2 FVKESK. The CDR3 DNA is TGTGCCAGCAGCCAAGATCTCCCGGGCTCGGGGGGCGTTGGCTACACCTTC. As protein: CASSQDLPGSGGVGYTF.

The sample holds many counts of this clonotype. The rearrangement uses TRBV7-2 and TRBJ2-3, with D uncertain. CDR3 length: 15 residues. The V and J ends lost 5 bases and 2 bases respectively, with 14 bases between them. The germline V gene encodes CDR1 SGHTA and CDR2 FQGNSA. In nucleotides, the CDR3 is TGTGCCAGCAGCCGCTGGGCCCTACCCACAGATACGCAGTATTTT. This gives the protein CASSRWALPTDTQYF.

V and J are TRBV7-8 and TRBJ1-6, with TRBD1 as a possible D gene (6 bases). This CDR3 has 14 amino acids. The V and J ends lost 1 base and 7 bases respectively, with 8 bases between them. In germline, CDR1 is SGHVS, CDR2 FQNEAQ. CDR3 sequence reads: CASSLGGRNSPLHF. The CDR3 bases are TGTGCCAGCAGCTTAGGGGGGCGGAATTCACCCCTCCACTTT.

The J gene is TRBJ1-2, the V gene TRBV25-1; no clear D. V was clipped by 10 bases and J by 3 bases, with 9 bases between them. The CDR3 contains 11 residues. CDR1 and CDR2 (germline): MGHDK, SYGVNS. The CDR3 protein is CAIKGDYGYTF. CDR3 nucleotides: TGTGCCATCAAGGGAGACTATGGCTACACCTTC.

This clonotype was seen more than once but under ten times. The chain carries TRBV4-1 and TRBJ2-1, with 7 bases fitting TRBD2. The ends lost 1 base at V and 7 bases at J; junction bases unmatched: 4. CDR3 length: 14 amino acids. The V gene's germline CDR1 is MGHRA and CDR2 YSYEKL. Here the CDR3 DNA reads TGCGCCAGCAGCCAAGTGGGGGGGGGAAATGAGCAGTTCTTC. Its protein is CASSQVGGGNEQFF.

This clonotype was counted only a few times. The chain links TRBV7-2 to TRBJ2-5; possibly TRBD1 for D (6 bases). CDR3 size: 14 residues. The V end lost 5 bases, the J end lost 3 bases, and 13 bases lay between the germline ends. In germline, CDR1 is SGHTA, CDR2 FQGNSA. CDR3 sequence: CASSIGQSEETQYF. CDR3 in DNA: TGTGCCAGCAGCATCGGACAGAGCGAAGAGACCCAGTACTTC.

Comments on this clonotype: A much larger clone sits a single nucleotide away, making a read error possible. This sequence joins TRBV7-6 and TRBJ2-7; 8 bases agree with TRBD1. With V trimmed by 4 bases and J by 5 bases, 4 bases remained unmatched. Looked up from germline, CDR1 is SGHVS and CDR2 is FNYEAQ. The CDR3 loop spans 13 amino acids. The CDR3 loop reads CASSSGQGDEQYF. The CDR3 DNA reads as TGTGCCAGCAGCTCCGGACAGGGCGACGAGCAGTACTTC.

This clonotype was counted ten times or more. CDR3 coding DNA: TGCAGTGCTCGACAGGGGATCTCACCCCTCCACTTT. Amino acid sequence: CSARQGISPLHF. The genes are TRBV20-1 and TRBJ1-6; 8 bases agree with TRBD1. CDR1 is DFQATT, CDR2 SNEGSKA, per germline (reference sequence). This CDR3 has 12 residues. With 5 bases clipped from V and 10 bases from J, the junction kept 4 bases outside the gene matches.

This clonotype was counted many times. The J gene is TRBJ2-2, the V gene TRBV29-1; D unclear. The CDR3 is 13 amino acids. Deletions cut 4 bases from V and 0 bases from J, with 6 bases between. Germline V gene lookup returns CDR1 SQVTM and CDR2 ANQGSEA. The CDR3, as DNA: TGCAGCGTTGCAACGGCGAACACCGGGGAGCTGTTTTTT. Its translation: CSVATANTGELFF.

This clonotype was counted at least ten times. The CDR3 loop is CASSLVLAALTDTQYF. The CDR3 nucleotides are TGCGCCAGCAGCTTGGTACTAGCGGCCCTCACAGATACGCAGTATTTT. This chain uses TRBV5-1 with TRBJ2-3; TRBD2 matches 8 bases. Germline V lookup: CDR1 SGHRS, CDR2 YFSETQ. J lost 2 bases, V lost 0 bases, and 5 bases had no gene match. The CDR3 extends over 16 amino acids.

The CDR3 loop is CASSLAWTGANVLTF. The CDR3, as DNA: TGTGCCAGCAGCTTGGCGTGGACTGGGGCCAACGTCCTGACTTTC. The gene calls are TRBV5-4 and TRBJ2-6; D is undetermined. The CDR3 sequence is 15 residues long. With 0 bases removed from V and 2 bases from J, the gap between germline ends came to 6 bases. Germline V CDR1 and CDR2: SGHNT, YYREEE (reference sequence). Supplemented by reference TRBV5-4 and TRBJ2-6, the full variable domain reads ETGVTQSPTHLIKTRGQQVTLRCSSQSGHNTVSWYQQALGQGPQFIFQYYREEENGRGNFPPRFSGLQFPNYSSELNVNALELDDSALYLCASSLAWTGANVLTFGAGSRLTVL.

At least ten counts were recorded for this clonotype. The rearrangement uses TRBV7-6 and TRBJ2-5; D ambiguous. The germline V gene has CDR1 SGHVS and CDR2 FNYEAQ. The length of the CDR3 is 14 residues. V was trimmed by 3 bases and J by 5 bases, leaving 13 bases between them. CDR3 in amino acids: CASSFLTNSETQYF. In nucleotides, the CDR3 is TGTGCCAGCAGCTTCCTGACAAATTCTGAGACCCAGTACTTC. The full variable domain, its missing parts supplied by reference TRBV7-6 and TRBJ2-5, is GAGVSQSPRYKVTKRGQDVALRCDPISGHVSLYWYRQALGQGPEFLTYFNYEAQQDKSGLPNDRFSAERPEGSISTLTIQRTEQRDSAMYRCASSFLTNSETQYFGPGTRLLVL.

This clonotype was counted between two and nine times. In nucleotides, the CDR3 is TGTGCCAGCAGCTCGGACAGGGGGGCGGGTCAGCCCCAGCATTTT. The encoded protein is CASSSDRGAGQPQHF. The rearrangement uses TRBV7-2 and TRBJ1-5; 10 nucleotides match TRBD1. Trimming removed 4 bases from V and 6 bases from J; junction bases left unmatched: 6. Germline CDR1 and CDR2: SGHTA and FQGNSA. The CDR3 totals 15 residues.

V is TRBV12-3 or TRBV12-4 and J is TRBJ2-7, with 12 bases identical to TRBD1. The V gene end was trimmed by 5 bases and the J gene end by 4 bases; junction bases not matched to a gene: 6. The CDR3 spans 15 residues. CDR3 in amino acids: CASSAGTGGPYEQYF. In nucleotides, the CDR3 is TGTGCCAGCAGTGCCGGGACAGGGGGCCCGTACGAGCAGTACTTC.

The CDR3 DNA reads TGCAGCGCCTTCAAGAACACCGGGGAGCTGTTTTTT. It is translated as CSAFKNTGELFF. This sequence joins TRBV29-1 and TRBJ2-2; D is ambiguous. Trimming cost V 7 bases and J 1 base, with 7 bases left between them. This CDR3 has 12 residues. Germline assignment: CDR1 SQVTM and CDR2 ANQGSEA.

This clonotype was found many times. V and J are TRBV10-3 and TRBJ2-5; D perhaps matches TRBD1 (5 bases). Germline loops: CDR1 ENHRY, CDR2 SYGVKD. The CDR3 extends over 14 amino acids. Trimming shortened V by 4 bases and J by 2 bases, and 11 bases separated the two germline ends. CDR3 region: CAISVGQGQETQYF. DNA of the CDR3: TGTGCCATCAGTGTCGGGCAGGGACAAGAGACCCAGTACTTC.

V gene TRBV7-9 combines with J gene TRBJ2-5; a weak D match, TRBD1 (5 bases). Trimming shortened V by 3 bases and J by 5 bases, and 19 bases separated the two germline ends. This CDR3 spans 16 amino acids. The germline gives CDR1 SEHNR, CDR2 FQNEAQ (reference sequence). The CDR3 DNA sequence: TGTGCCAGCAGCTTGACGACAGCCTCCTGGGTGGAGACCCAGTACTTC. It translates to CASSLTTASWVETQYF.

This clonotype appeared a few times. V is TRBV19 and J is TRBJ1-5; 7 bases are a match to TRBD1. The CDR3 sequence is 15 residues long. The V segment lost 9 bases and the J segment 4 bases; nucleotides outside the gene matches: 12. Germline V gives CDR1 LNHDA, CDR2 SQIVND (reference sequence). The CDR3 DNA reads TGTGCCAGCAGTTTTACCGGGACAGTGAATCAGCCCCAGCATTTT. This translates into CASSFTGTVNQPQHF.

The sample holds a few counts of this clonotype. The chain has TRBV3-1 and TRBJ2-3; D may be TRBD2 (6 bases). The germline V and J ends were trimmed by 3 bases and 7 bases, with 14 bases remaining between them. The germline V gene encodes CDR1 LGHDT and CDR2 YNNKEL (reference sequence). The CDR3 covers 14 residues. The CDR3 loop is CASSQSGTANTQYF. CDR3 bases: TGTGCCAGCAGCCAGAGTGGGACTGCTAATACGCAGTATTTT.

This clonotype turned up a few times. This chain uses TRBV6-5 with TRBJ2-3; 8 bases are shared with TRBD2. The CDR3 sequence is 13 residues long. The germline V gene encodes CDR1 MNHEY and CDR2 SVGAGI. Germline trimming cut 10 bases from V and 3 bases from J; bases unmatched to any gene: 6. The CDR3 loop is CATRGGPTDTQYF. For the CDR3, the DNA is TGTGCCACCCGGGGGGGCCCAACAGATACGCAGTATTTT.

This clonotype has a count of ten or more. V and J are TRBV11-2 and TRBJ2-1; 11 bases align to TRBD2. The CDR3 runs 19 residues. The V gene's germline CDR1 is SGHAT and CDR2 FQNNGV. The J segment lost 0 bases and the V segment lost 5 bases, leaving 12 bases of the junction unmatched. CDR3 amino acids: CASSPGLAARNSSYNEQFF. The DNA for the CDR3 is TGTGCCAGCAGCCCGGGACTAGCGGCCAGAAATAGCTCCTACAATGAGCAGTTCTTC. Filled out from reference TRBV11-2 and TRBJ2-1, the complete variable domain reads EAGVAQSPRYKIIEKRQSVAFWCNPISGHATLYWYQQILGQGPKLLIQFQNNGVVDDSQLPKDRFSAERLKGVDSTLKIQPAKLEDSAVYLCASSPGLAARNSSYNEQFFGPGTRLTVL.

This clonotype has a count of ten or more. This sequence joins TRBV11-2 and TRBJ2-1, with 7 nucleotides matching TRBD2. Losses at the gene ends were 1 base for V and 4 bases for J; bases not matched to a gene: 25. In germline, CDR1 is SGHAT, CDR2 FQNNGV. The CDR3 is 22 residues long. Here the CDR3 DNA reads TGTGCCAGCAGCTTAGGCTTTAAGAGGTGGACTAGTGGCCCCCCGGAATACAATGAGCAGTTCTTC. Amino acid sequence: CASSLGFKRWTSGPPEYNEQFF.

This clonotype was counted ten times or more. The chain's CDR3 is CSARSWRESTDTQYF. CDR3 nucleotides: TGCAGTGCTAGAAGCTGGCGGGAGAGCACAGATACGCAGTATTTT. The V call is TRBV20-1, the J call TRBJ2-3, with 7 positions matching TRBD2. Germline V gene data show CDR1 as DFQATT and CDR2 as SNEGSKA (reference sequence). The CDR3 runs 15 residues. Losses at the gene ends were 2 bases for V and 0 bases for J; bases not matched to a gene: 5.

The V call is TRBV4-2, the J call TRBJ2-1, with D perhaps TRBD1 (5 bases). Germline CDR1 is LGHNA and CDR2 is YNFKEQ. V dropped 2 bases and J dropped 3 bases, with 11 bases sitting between them. This CDR3 is built from 15 residues. The CDR3 DNA reads as TGTGCCAGCAGCCAAAGTAGGGGTAACTACAATGAGCAGTTCTTC. It is translated as CASSQSRGNYNEQFF.

This clonotype was recorded only once. The genes are TRBV10-3 and TRBJ1-6, with 7 bases identical to TRBD1. With 0 bases clipped from V and 6 bases from J, the junction kept 8 bases outside the gene matches. The germline V gene has CDR1 ENHRY and CDR2 SYGVKD. The CDR3 contains 17 residues. The CDR3: CAISESMLGTVNSPLHF. CDR3 nucleotide sequence: TGTGCCATCAGTGAGTCGATGCTGGGGACAGTTAATTCACCCCTCCACTTT.

The rearrangement joins TRBV5-1 to TRBJ2-5; 7 nucleotides align to TRBD1. The V gene's germline CDR1 is SGHRS and CDR2 YFSETQ. V was pared by 4 bases and J by 3 bases, with 3 bases of the junction left unmatched. This CDR3 region has 13 residues. CDR3 protein: CASSLGQEETQYF. The CDR3 region has the DNA TGCGCCAGCAGCCTTGGACAGGAAGAGACCCAGTACTTC.

The chain couples TRBV6-1 to TRBJ1-1; 10 bases fit TRBD1. There are 17 residues in the CDR3. CDR1 is MNHNS, CDR2 SASEGT, per germline. After removal of 1 base from V and 0 bases from J, the junction contained 5 bases not matched to a gene. The CDR3 nucleotides are TGTGCCAGCAGTGAAGGGGGGACAGGGGTTATGAACACTGAAGCTTTCTTT. This sequence encodes CASSEGGTGVMNTEAFF.

The chain is built from TRBV20-1 and TRBJ2-5; unclear D gene. The CDR3 consists of 12 residues. Germline CDR1 reads DFQATT; CDR2 reads SNEGSKA (reference sequence). V shed 1 base and J shed 6 bases, with 9 bases lying between them. CDR3: CSARVPGQTQYF. The CDR3 bases are TGCAGTGCTAGAGTACCGGGCCAGACCCAGTACTTC.

This sequence joins TRBV7-8 and TRBJ2-7, with 8 nucleotides matching TRBD1. V gave up 5 bases and J gave up 0 bases; unmatched junction bases: 9. CDR3 length: 16 residues. Looked up from germline, CDR1 is SGHVS and CDR2 is FQNEAQ. The CDR3 DNA is TGTGCCAGCAGCGGAAGGACAGGGACCAGCTCCTACGAGCAGTACTTC. Translating gives CASSGRTGTSSYEQYF.

The chain has TRBV21-1 and TRBJ2-7; TRBD1 is the table's D call, not checked against the DNA. TRBV21-1 is assigned pseudogene status. The CDR3 runs 13 residues. CDR3 amino acids: CASSKSDRGRDYV. Written as DNA, the CDR3 is TGTGCCAGCAGCAAATCGGACAGGGGGCGCGACTACGTC.

This clonotype was counted only a few times. The chain couples TRBV21-1 to TRBJ2-1; TRBD1 is the table's D call and was not checked against the DNA. TRBV21-1 is a listed pseudogene. The CDR3 has 16 residues. CDR3 region: CASSLERGGTYNEQFF. The CDR3 nucleotides are TGTGCCAGCAGCCTCGAGCGGGGCGGGACATACAATGAGCAGTTCTTC.